This T cell receptor beta chain was captured in a study of T cell responses to AZD1222 COVID-19 vaccine. Whole-study results and caveats: Clonal diversity was possibly underestimated, and white British individuals and females predominated among donors.

Libraries were prepared by immunoSEQ multiplex PCR; TCRdb keeps only in-frame clonotypes and omits some of them. The sample lists 45,000 to 55,000 clones; 79% were seen once. Of note for this clone: Its cognate antigen is unknown.

V lost 5 bases to trimming and J lost 2 bases, with 10 bases between them. This CDR3 has 15 amino acids. Germline V gene lookup returns CDR1 LNHDA and CDR2 SQIVND (reference sequence). The receptor comes from an adult in good health. The sample consisted of peripheral blood, taken on day 0 of MenACWY control vaccination. This rearrangement joins TRBV19 to TRBJ2-6; D gene uncertain. The CDR3 DNA is TGTGCCAGTAGTTGGAAAGGTACTGGGGCCAACGTCCTGACTTTC. Its protein is CASSWKGTGANVLTF.